This TCR beta chain is from a study of T-cell memory formation after mild COVID-19. At the level of the study: Most TCR clusters belonged to a single donor.

Study-wide findings and caveats: CM and EM subsets held most contracting CD4+ clones; EMRA held CD8+ ones. From day 15 to 85, contracting clones were balanced between CD4 and CD8, whereas later expanders leaned toward CD4+.

This clonotype was detected ten times or more. The antigen is unknown. From germline, CDR1 is DFQATT and CDR2 SNEGSKA (reference sequence). The CDR3 spans 16 residues. Trimming at V came to 0 bases and at J to 4 bases, leaving 7 bases not matched to a gene. Constant-segment primers were used for 5'RACE, and the resulting TCR alpha and TCR beta cDNA libraries carried sample barcodes and UMIs. TCRdb reprocessed the 5' RACE reads with MiXCR, giving one entry per CDR3 protein. The sample yields around 110,000 distinct CDR3 sequences, 9.5% to 15% seen once. The chain recombines TRBV20-1 with TRBJ2-3; 10 bases align to TRBD2. This sequence originates from an adult woman who had mild COVID-19 (a few samples of this study predate the infection). Cell type and time point are not known. Sequenced material: PBMCs or a T cell subset sorted from them (not recorded which). The CDR3 loop reads CSARDPSGSRADTQYF. The CDR3 coding sequence is TGCAGTGCTAGAGATCCTAGCGGGAGTAGGGCAGATACGCAGTATTTT.